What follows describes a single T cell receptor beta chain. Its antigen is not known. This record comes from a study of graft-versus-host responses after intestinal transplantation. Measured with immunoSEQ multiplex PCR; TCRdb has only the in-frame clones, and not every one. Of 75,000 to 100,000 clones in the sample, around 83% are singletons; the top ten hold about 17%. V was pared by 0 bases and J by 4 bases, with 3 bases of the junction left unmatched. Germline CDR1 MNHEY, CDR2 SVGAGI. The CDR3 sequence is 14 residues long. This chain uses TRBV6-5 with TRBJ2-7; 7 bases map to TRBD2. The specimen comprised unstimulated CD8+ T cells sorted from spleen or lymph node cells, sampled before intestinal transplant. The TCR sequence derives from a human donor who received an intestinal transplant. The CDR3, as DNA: TGTGCCAGCAGTTACTCTGGGGGGGATTACGAGCAGTACTTC. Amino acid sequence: CASSYSGGDYEQYF.